This T cell receptor beta chain was sequenced in a study of T cell responses to AZD1222 COVID-19 vaccine. Study-wide points: Clonal diversity was possibly underestimated, and the donors were mostly white British, with more females.

Produced via immunoSEQ multiplex PCR; TCRdb's table is partial and in-frame only. This table has approximately 50,000 clones, about 86% appearing once. Pooled together were second doses at about 4 or about 12 weeks. On this clone itself: What it binds is not known.

Sequenced here: peripheral blood, sampled 28 days after the second AZD1222 dose. This TCR was sampled from an adult who received the AZD1222 COVID-19 vaccine.

CDR3 DNA: TGTGCCGCCCGGCCCGCTGGGGCCAACGTCCTGACTTTC. Protein product: CAARPAGANVLTF. The rearrangement links TRBV27 to TRBJ2-6, with unresolved D. The germline V gene has CDR1 MNHEY and CDR2 SMNVEV (reference sequence). The germline V and J ends were trimmed by 11 bases and 2 bases, with 10 bases remaining between them. The length of the CDR3 is 13 residues.